The clone carrying this T cell receptor beta chain was observed a few times. Antigen specificity is unknown. The sample is drawn from a study of T cell clones after liver transplantation. Study-level background: Subjects received no induction therapy and standard immunosuppression until randomization at 12-24 months post-transplant. Whole-study findings and limits: A significant post-transplant drop in circulating graft-donor-reactive CD4 TCRbeta sequences occurred in most of the 8 subjects. Graft donor-reactive T cells possibly entered the graft instead of undergoing deletion.

TCRdb's copy holds only in-frame clones and misses some; the assay was immunoSEQ multiplex PCR. Of 50,000 to 60,000 clones in the sample, about 70% were seen once. Trimming cost V 0 bases and J 1 base; bases outside gene matches: 5. This CDR3 has 16 residues. The germline V gene has CDR1 SGHRS and CDR2 YFSETQ. V gene TRBV5-1 combines with J gene TRBJ1-1; 8 bases are shared with TRBD1. This TCR came from a human patient who received a liver transplant. Some of the T cells might come from the graft donor. Source: CD4+ T cells from blood, taken at the 22-month timepoint. CDR3: CASSLGVQGANTEAFF. DNA of the CDR3: TGCGCCAGCAGCTTGGGTGTCCAGGGGGCGAACACTGAAGCTTTCTTT.